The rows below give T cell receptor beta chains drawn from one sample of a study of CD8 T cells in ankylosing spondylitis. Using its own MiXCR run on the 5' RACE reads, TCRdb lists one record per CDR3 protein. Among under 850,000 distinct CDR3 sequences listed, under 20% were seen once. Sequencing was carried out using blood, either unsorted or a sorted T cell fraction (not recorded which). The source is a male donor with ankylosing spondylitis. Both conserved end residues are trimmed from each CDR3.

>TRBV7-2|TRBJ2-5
ASSQRRETQY
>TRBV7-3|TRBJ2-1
ASSLRGQGANEQF
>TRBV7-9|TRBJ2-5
ASTSIGLALETQY
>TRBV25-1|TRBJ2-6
ASSKSSGANVLT
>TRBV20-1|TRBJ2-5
SANSGQETQY
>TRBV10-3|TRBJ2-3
AIKERETGTDTQY
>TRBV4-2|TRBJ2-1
ASSPESGRANEQF
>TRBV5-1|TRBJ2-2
ASSLEETGNTGELF
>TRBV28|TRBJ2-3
ASSPGGWSTDTQY
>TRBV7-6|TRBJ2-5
ASRPGWADQKTQY
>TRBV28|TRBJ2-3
ASSLPGGTDTQY
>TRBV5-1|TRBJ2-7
ASSALGLAGGSYEQY
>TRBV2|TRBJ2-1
ASIWGEGTSGGHNEQF
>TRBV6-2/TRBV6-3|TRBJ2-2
ASSRKDRGHSTGELF
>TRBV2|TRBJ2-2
ASSPWDRGTGELF
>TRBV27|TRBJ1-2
ASSQTRVDGYT
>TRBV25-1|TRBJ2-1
ASSEGEAGRSEQF
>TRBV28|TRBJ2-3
ASSFRSDTQY
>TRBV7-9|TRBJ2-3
ASSRMTDTQY
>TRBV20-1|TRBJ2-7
SASDRVYEQY
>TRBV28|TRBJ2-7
ASSLPPGGSVGEQY
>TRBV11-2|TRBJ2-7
ASRGGDRAHSYEQY
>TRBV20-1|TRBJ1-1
SATRGSGSMNTEAF
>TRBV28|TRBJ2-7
ASRSPGQLYEQY
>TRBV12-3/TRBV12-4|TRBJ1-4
ASSITGARNEKLF
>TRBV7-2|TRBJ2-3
ASSSSGGLADTQY
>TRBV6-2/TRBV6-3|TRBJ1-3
ASSLKGPSSGNTIY
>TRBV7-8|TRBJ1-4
ASSLALYEKLF
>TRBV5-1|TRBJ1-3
ASTAGNGNTIY
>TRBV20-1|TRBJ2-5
SARAQGMGQETQY
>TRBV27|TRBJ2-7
ASSFQGGLPYEQY
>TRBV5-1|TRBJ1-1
ASSATAVGTEAF
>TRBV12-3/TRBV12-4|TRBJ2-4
ASSQTGTKPENIQY
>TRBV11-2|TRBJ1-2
ASSRPGQSEGYT
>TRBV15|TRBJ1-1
ATSRPQKTGQGFSEAF
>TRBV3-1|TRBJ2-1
ASSLGGGGKVAQF
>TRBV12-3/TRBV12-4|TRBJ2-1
ASNPGLAPASYNEQF